The 28 T cell receptor beta chains below all came from one sample that was sequenced in a study of siplizumab effects on memory and regulatory T cells. Repertoires were generated with immunoSEQ multiplex PCR, while TCRdb's copy carries only in-frame clones and drops some. The table lists about 75,000 clones, 93% of them singletons, with about 5% in the top ten. The source material was CD8+ T cells sorted from blood. These receptors all stem from a human donor in good health.

The CDR3 nucleotides are TGTGCCACAGGGACTGGAAACACCATATATTTT. As protein: CATGTGNTIYF. The V and J genes are TRBV19 and TRBJ1-3; D might be TRBD1 (5 bases). CDR3 length: 11 residues. V was pared by 10 bases and J by 2 bases, with 6 bases between. CDR1 and CDR2 (germline): LNHDA, SQIVND (reference sequence).

The chain is built from TRBV9 and TRBJ1-3; D is uncertain. Germline V lookup: CDR1 SGDLS, CDR2 YYNGEE. The CDR3 consists of 16 residues. V was shortened by 0 bases and J by 0 bases, with 10 bases between the two germline ends. The CDR3 nucleotides read TGTGCCAGCAGCGTAGCAGGCAGAAGCTCTGGAAACACCATATATTTT. Translating it yields CASSVAGRSSGNTIYF. Based on the CDR3 plus reference TRBV9 and TRBJ1-3, the full variable domain is DSGVTQTPKHLITATGQRVTLRCSPRSGDLSVYWYQQSLDQGLQFLIQYYNGEERAKGNILERFSAQQFPDLHSELNLSSLELGDSALYFCASSVAGRSSGNTIYFGEGSWLTVV.

V and J are TRBV4-1 and TRBJ2-1, with D possibly called TRBD1 or TRBD2 (5 bases each). Germline V gene lookup returns CDR1 MGHRA and CDR2 YSYEKL. There are 12 residues in the CDR3. Trimming shortened V by 0 bases and J by 10 bases, and 7 bases separated the two germline ends. The CDR3 reads CASSQEGVEQFF. In DNA form, the CDR3 reads TGCGCCAGCAGCCAAGAGGGGGTCGAGCAGTTCTTC.

V usage is TRBV2 and J usage is TRBJ1-2; possibly TRBD1 for D (5 bases). V was cut by 0 bases and J by 2 bases, with 10 bases left in between. Germline CDR1 reads SNHLY; CDR2 reads FYNNEI. This CDR3 spans 15 amino acids. The CDR3 reads CASSEARGTNYGYTF. CDR3 nucleotides: TGTGCCAGCAGTGAAGCTAGAGGGACCAACTATGGCTACACCTTC. The variable domain in full, completed from reference TRBV2 and TRBJ1-2, reads EPEVTQTPSHQVTQMGQEVILRCVPISNHLYFYWYRQILGQKVEFLVSFYNNEISEKSEIFDDQFSVERPDGSNFTLKIRSTKLEDSAMYFCASSEARGTNYGYTFGSGTRLTVV.

This chain uses TRBV4-1 with TRBJ2-2; 7 bases fit TRBD1. This CDR3 contains 15 residues. Looked up from germline, CDR1 is MGHRA and CDR2 is YSYEKL. After removal of 4 bases from V and 7 bases from J, the junction contained 9 bases not matched to a gene. CDR3 amino acids: CASSLSLTGLGELFF. The CDR3 nucleotides read TGCGCCAGCAGCCTCTCCCTGACAGGGCTCGGGGAGCTGTTTTTT.

V is TRBV11-3 and J is TRBJ2-3; possibly TRBD2 for D (5 bases). V shed 5 bases and J shed 8 bases, with 11 bases lying between them. From germline, CDR1 is SGHNT and CDR2 YENEEA. This CDR3 is built from 12 residues. The CDR3 DNA sequence: TGTGCCAGCAGCGGCGGGCCGGGTACGCAGTATTTT. Translated: CASSGGPGTQYF.

The table lists this clone with a count of one. This chain joins TRBV4-1 and TRBJ2-7, with TRBD1 matching over 12 bases. The CDR3 extends over 18 amino acids. Germline CDR1 is MGHRA and CDR2 is YSYEKL. Losses at the gene ends were 0 bases for V and 0 bases for J; bases not matched to a gene: 6. The CDR3 DNA is TGCGCCAGCAGCCAAGAGGGACAGGGGGCGACTCTCTCCTACGAGCAGTACTTC. Translating it yields CASSQEGQGATLSYEQYF.

The V and J genes are TRBV4-1 and TRBJ2-7; 7 bases align to TRBD1. The J segment lost 7 bases and the V segment lost 2 bases, leaving 8 bases of the junction unmatched. Per germline, CDR1 MGHRA and CDR2 YSYEKL. The CDR3 consists of 14 residues. The chain's CDR3 is CASSQLTGEWEQYF. The DNA for the CDR3 is TGCGCCAGCAGCCAATTAACAGGGGAGTGGGAGCAGTACTTC.

The sample holds a few counts of this clone. The chain uses TRBV19 and TRBJ1-1, with 8 bases lining up with TRBD1. CDR1 is LNHDA, CDR2 SQIVND, per germline (reference sequence). This CDR3 has 11 amino acids. V was pared by 5 bases and J by 13 bases, with 6 bases of the junction left unmatched. CDR3 amino acids: CASSQGAWGFF. In nucleotides, the CDR3 is TGTGCCAGTAGTCAGGGGGCGTGGGGTTTCTTT.

This chain joins TRBV6-1 and TRBJ1-1, with D maybe TRBD1 (5 bases). V shed 0 bases and J shed 8 bases, with 10 bases lying between them. Germline CDR1 is MNHNS and CDR2 is SASEGT. The CDR3 length is 13 residues. CDR3 residues: CASSEAPGPEAFF. The CDR3 region has the DNA TGTGCCAGCAGTGAAGCTCCGGGGCCCGAAGCTTTCTTT.

By proportion, this clone is medium-sized. This sequence joins TRBV27 and TRBJ1-5; 10 bases are a match to TRBD1. The CDR3 runs 14 residues. CDR1 MNHEY and CDR2 SMNVEV come from the germline V gene (reference sequence). Trimming at V came to 5 bases and at J to 6 bases, leaving 4 bases not matched to a gene. The CDR3 sequence is CASSPGQGVQPQHF. The CDR3 region has the DNA TGTGCCAGCAGTCCTGGACAGGGGGTTCAGCCCCAGCATTTT.

V is TRBV15 and J is TRBJ1-6; 12 bases map to TRBD1. Germline V gene lookup returns CDR1 LNHNV and CDR2 YYDKDF (reference sequence). V dropped 0 bases and J dropped 9; count of bases not matched to a gene: 6. The CDR3 covers 17 residues. CDR3 protein: CATSREGQGASVSPLHF. CDR3 in DNA: TGTGCCACCAGCAGAGAGGGACAGGGGGCTTCGGTTTCACCCCTCCACTTT.

V and J are TRBV4-2 and TRBJ2-7; D is uncertain. Trimming removed 0 bases from V and 4 bases from J, with 7 bases in between. The CDR3 covers 13 residues. Germline V gene sequence: CDR1 LGHNA, CDR2 YNFKEQ. The CDR3: CASSQDRYYEQYF. CDR3 sequence (DNA): TGTGCCAGCAGCCAAGATCGTTATTACGAGCAGTACTTC.

This chain joins TRBV18 and TRBJ2-3; 11 bases match TRBD2. Trimming took 4 bases from V and 1 from J; bases not matched to a gene: 1. This CDR3 spans 15 amino acids. Germline assignment: CDR1 KGHSH and CDR2 LQKENI. The CDR3 spells CASSLTSGGTDTQYF. The CDR3 nucleotides are TGTGCCAGCTCACTGACTAGCGGGGGCACAGATACGCAGTATTTT.

The CDR3: CASSSRTSGGRDTDTQYF. Written as DNA, the CDR3 is TGTGCCAGCAGCTCGAGGACTAGCGGGGGTCGGGACACAGATACGCAGTATTTT. The J gene is TRBJ2-3, the V gene TRBV7-6, with 13 nucleotides matching TRBD2. CDR1 is SGHVS and CDR2 is FNYEAQ in the germline V gene. V lost 4 bases, J lost 2 bases, and 9 bases stayed unmatched. The CDR3 is 18 amino acids.

The chain links TRBV7-6 to TRBJ2-5, with 7 nucleotides matching TRBD2. The CDR3 is 12 residues long. Germline V CDR1 and CDR2: SGHVS, FNYEAQ. The V segment lost 5 bases and the J segment 4 bases; nucleotides outside the gene matches: 1. The CDR3 DNA reads TGTGCCAGCAGCGGACTAGGAGAGACCCAGTACTTC. It translates to CASSGLGETQYF. Looking up the rest from reference TRBV7-6 and TRBJ2-5 gives the full variable domain: GAGVSQSPRYKVTKRGQDVALRCDPISGHVSLYWYRQALGQGPEFLTYFNYEAQQDKSGLPNDRFSAERPEGSISTLTIQRTEQRDSAMYRCASSGLGETQYFGPGTRLLVL.

The CDR3 region is CATIGEYEQYF. The CDR3 nucleotides read TGTGCCACAATCGGGGAATACGAGCAGTACTTC. The rearrangement links TRBV27 to TRBJ2-7; weak D call: TRBD2 (5 bases). CDR1 is MNHEY, CDR2 SMNVEV, per germline (reference sequence). V dropped 10 bases and J dropped 4 bases, with 11 bases sitting between them. The CDR3 runs to 11 residues.

The chain carries TRBV9 and TRBJ2-7; 9 positions agree with TRBD2. Unmatched junction bases numbered 7, after V lost 4 bases and J lost 5 bases. There are 14 residues in the CDR3. Germline CDR1 and CDR2: SGDLS and YYNGEE. CDR3 region: CASSPGSGGDEQYF. The CDR3 coding sequence is TGTGCCAGCAGCCCTGGTAGCGGGGGCGACGAGCAGTACTTC. Using reference TRBV9 and TRBJ2-7 for the parts outside the CDR3, the full variable domain is DSGVTQTPKHLITATGQRVTLRCSPRSGDLSVYWYQQSLDQGLQFLIQYYNGEERAKGNILERFSAQQFPDLHSELNLSSLELGDSALYFCASSPGSGGDEQYFGPGTRLTVT.

The chain joins TRBV7-3 to TRBJ2-1; tentatively, D is TRBD1 or TRBD2 (5 bases each). Germline assignment: CDR1 SGHTA and CDR2 FQGTGA. The CDR3 is 15 residues long. V dropped 5 bases and J dropped 0 bases, with 11 bases sitting between them. For the CDR3, the DNA is TGTGCCAGCAGCGAGGGACGCCGCTCCTACAATGAGCAGTTCTTC. It is translated as CASSEGRRSYNEQFF.

The chain uses TRBV14 and TRBJ2-1; perhaps TRBD1 as D (5 bases). V lost 4 bases to trimming and J lost 6 bases, with 13 bases between them. The CDR3 totals 14 residues. Germline loops: CDR1 SGHDN, CDR2 FVKESK. CDR3 loop: CASSRWGLTNEQFF. The DNA of the CDR3 is TGTGCCAGCAGCCGCTGGGGCCTAACCAATGAGCAGTTCTTC.

The chain uses TRBV4-3 and TRBJ2-5; the match to TRBD2 covers 7 bases. In germline, CDR1 is LGHNA, CDR2 YSLEER. The CDR3 has 15 residues. V shed 1 base and J 1 base; nucleotides not matched to a gene: 3. The CDR3 sequence is CASSQGGLGQETQYF. The CDR3 region has the DNA TGCGCCAGCAGCCAAGGTGGACTAGGCCAAGAGACCCAGTACTTC.

The chain joins TRBV18 to TRBJ2-4; a weak D match, TRBD2 (5 bases). V was clipped by 3 bases and J by 7 bases, with 10 bases between them. Per germline, CDR1 KGHSH and CDR2 LQKENI. This CDR3 is 13 amino acids long. CDR3 protein: CASSPPRENIQYF. CDR3 in DNA: TGTGCCAGCTCACCGCCTAGGGAGAACATTCAGTACTTC. Full variable domain (outside the CDR3, taken from reference TRBV18 and TRBJ2-4): NAGVMQNPRHLVRRRGQEARLRCSPMKGHSHVYWYRQLPEEGLKFMVYLQKENIIDESGMPKERFSAEFPKEGPSILRIQQVVRGDSAAYFCASSPPRENIQYFGAGTRLSVL.

The chain couples TRBV29-1 to TRBJ2-2; D remains unclear. There are 12 residues in the CDR3. Per the germline V gene, CDR1 is SQVTM and CDR2 is ANQGSEA. Between the trimmed V and J ends, which lost 3 bases and 6 bases, there was a span of 8 bases. The CDR3 DNA is TGCAGCGTTGATGTGGCGGCCGGGGAGCTGTTTTTT. This codes for CSVDVAAGELFF.

The V gene is TRBV5-4, the J gene TRBJ2-7; 7 bases line up with TRBD2. V shed 4 bases, J shed 3 bases, and the junction held 7 bases outside the gene matches. Germline V lookup: CDR1 SGHNT, CDR2 YYREEE (reference sequence). The CDR3 runs 14 residues. The CDR3 region has the DNA TGTGCCAGCAGCCTGGGACTATCCATCTACGAGCAGTACTTC. It yields the protein CASSLGLSIYEQYF.

This clone was picked up one time. This chain links TRBV19 with TRBJ1-1; 7 bases align to TRBD1. V lost 4 bases to trimming and J lost 0 bases; unmatched junction nucleotides: 8. This CDR3 is 16 amino acids long. Germline loops: CDR1 LNHDA, CDR2 SQIVND (reference sequence). This CDR3 is CASSTRQGGLNTEAFF. The CDR3 coding sequence is TGTGCCAGTAGTACCCGACAGGGAGGGTTGAACACTGAAGCTTTCTTT. The entire variable domain, with the rest obtained from reference TRBV19 and TRBJ1-1, is as follows: DGGITQSPKYLFRKEGQNVTLSCEQNLNHDAMYWYRQDPGQGLRLIYYSQIVNDFQKGDIAEGYSVSREKKESFPLTVTSAQKNPTAFYLCASSTRQGGLNTEAFFGQGTRLTVV.

This clone has only one observation. V is TRBV18 and J is TRBJ2-3; D unresolved. CDR3 length: 11 amino acids. Trimming removed 2 bases from V and 6 bases from J, with 3 bases in between. Germline assignment: CDR1 KGHSH and CDR2 LQKENI. CDR3 amino acids: CASSPMDTQYF. DNA of the CDR3: TGTGCCAGCTCACCAATGGATACGCAGTATTTT.

J is TRBJ1-2 and V is TRBV6-6, with D unresolved. Germline V lookup: CDR1 MNHNY, CDR2 SVGAGI (reference sequence). Trimming took 4 bases from V and 8 from J, leaving 11 bases between them. CDR3 length equals 12 residues. In DNA, the CDR3 is TGTGCCAGCAGTTTGGGAGGGCTGGGCTACACCTTC. Amino acids: CASSLGGLGYTF.

V usage is TRBV4-1 and J usage is TRBJ1-1; possibly TRBD1 for D (5 bases). With 1 base removed from V and 0 bases from J, the gap between germline ends came to 9 bases. Germline assignment: CDR1 MGHRA and CDR2 YSYEKL. The CDR3 spans 15 residues. CDR3 DNA: TGCGCCAGCAGCCAAGGGACACTCATGAACACTGAAGCTTTCTTT. Amino acid sequence: CASSQGTLMNTEAFF.